This T cell receptor (beta chain) was documented in a study of vaccination and CD4 T cells after COVID-19. Treatment noted: approximately nine-day PBMC culture with coronavirus spike peptide pools or control peptides (ViraFEST assay). Harvesting of the unexposed donor's CD4+ T cells predated the COVID-19 pandemic (2011-2018). This CDR3 is 13 amino acids long. The V gene's germline CDR1 is DFQATT and CDR2 SNEGSKA (reference sequence). Trimming at V came to 5 bases and at J to 5 bases, leaving 4 bases not matched to a gene. Cultured CD4+ T-cell DNA underwent Oncomine TCR Beta short-read sequencing. A single record per CDR3 protein comes from TCRdb applying MiXCR to the PCR reads. The table has under 6,500 distinct CDR3 sequences, approximately 35% seen once. This clonotype is judged medium-sized (0.01 to 0.1%). Its antigen is still unknown.

The chain carries TRBV20-1 and TRBJ1-1; 11 nucleotides align to TRBD1. Sequences were obtained from CD4+ T cells from blood, cultured in vitro. The receptor was derived from a human donor in good health. The CDR3 loop reads CSAPGTGGTEAFF. The CDR3 nucleotides are TGCAGTGCTCCCGGGACAGGGGGTACTGAAGCTTTCTTT.